Following are 28 T cell receptor beta chains from one sample sequenced in a study of CD8+CD57+ T cells in acquired aplastic anemia. CDR3 and TCR beta VDJ profiling relied on genomic DNA as the template. One entry per CDR3 protein results from TCRdb running MiXCR on the reads. The table records roughly 170,000 distinct CDR3 sequences, roughly 63% of them present only once. Sequencing input: sorted CD4+, CD8+, or CD8+CD57+ T cells (not recorded which) from PBMCs. These receptors came from a human donor in good health.

In its sample, this clonotype was seen a few times. The V call is TRBV7-9, the J call TRBJ2-7, with 7 bases matching TRBD1. Germline V gene data show CDR1 as SEHNR and CDR2 as FQNEAQ (reference sequence). The V gene end was trimmed by 6 bases and the J gene end by 1 base; junction bases not matched to a gene: 3. The CDR3 is 13 amino acids. CDR3 nucleotides: TGTGCCAGCAGACCGGGACAGTCCTACGAGCAGTACTTC. Encoded protein: CASRPGQSYEQYF.

This clonotype was recorded many times. This rearrangement joins TRBV6-5 to TRBJ2-1, with D possibly matching TRBD2 (6 bases). The CDR3 runs 12 residues. Between the trimmed V and J ends, which lost 2 bases and 7 bases, there was a span of 6 bases. The germline gives CDR1 MNHEY, CDR2 SVGAGI. CDR3 nucleotide sequence: TGTGCCAGCAGTTACGGGGGGAATGAGCAGTTCTTC. Its protein product is CASSYGGNEQFF.

V is TRBV29-1 and J is TRBJ2-3; D is possibly TRBD2 (5 bases). From germline, CDR1 is SQVTM and CDR2 ANQGSEA. This CDR3 is built from 14 residues. V dropped 3 bases and J dropped 0 bases, with 10 bases sitting between them. The CDR3 nucleotides read TGCAGCGTTGACGTCGCGGGTAGCACAGATACGCAGTATTTT. It encodes CSVDVAGSTDTQYF.

The chain has TRBV15 and TRBJ2-7, with D uncertain. This CDR3 is 12 amino acids long. The V and J ends lost 1 base and 6 bases respectively, with 7 bases between them. Germline V gene sequence: CDR1 LNHNV, CDR2 YYDKDF (reference sequence). The CDR3 reads CATSRGTGEQYF. The CDR3, as DNA: TGTGCCACCAGCAGAGGGACGGGCGAGCAGTACTTC.

The J gene is TRBJ2-1, the V gene TRBV9; the D is unclear. Germline CDR1 and CDR2: SGDLS and YYNGEE. Trimming left V 4 bases short and J 1 base short, with 12 bases between. The CDR3 has 15 residues. CDR3 protein: CASSLELQSYNEQFF. CDR3 DNA: TGTGCCAGCAGCCTGGAACTACAATCCTACAATGAGCAGTTCTTC. The full variable domain, in which reference TRBV9 and TRBJ2-1 provide the parts outside the CDR3, is DSGVTQTPKHLITATGQRVTLRCSPRSGDLSVYWYQQSLDQGLQFLIQYYNGEERAKGNILERFSAQQFPDLHSELNLSSLELGDSALYFCASSLELQSYNEQFFGPGTRLTVL.

This clonotype was counted a few times. V usage is TRBV10-3 and J usage is TRBJ2-7; D gene uncertain. The germline V gene has CDR1 ENHRY and CDR2 SYGVKD. The CDR3 spans 12 residues. V was pared by 3 bases and J by 1 base, with 4 bases between. CDR3 sequence reads: CAISDSSYEQYF. Written as DNA, the CDR3 is TGTGCCATCAGTGACAGTTCCTACGAGCAGTACTTC.

This chain joins TRBV11-2 and TRBJ2-7; 7 bases line up with TRBD1. This CDR3 has 14 residues. CDR1 is SGHAT and CDR2 is FQNNGV in the germline V gene. V shed 5 bases, J shed 3 bases, and the junction held 7 bases outside the gene matches. The CDR3 reads CASSPLTGHYEQYF. The CDR3, as DNA: TGTGCCAGCAGCCCGTTGACAGGGCACTACGAGCAGTACTTC.

This clonotype appeared many times. This chain connects TRBV12-5 to TRBJ1-6; D is ambiguous. V dropped 3 bases and J dropped 7 bases, with 7 bases sitting between them. CDR1 LGHNT and CDR2 FRNRAP come from the germline V gene. CDR3 length equals 13 residues. The CDR3 sequence is CASGFSKNSPLHF. The CDR3 DNA reads as TGTGCTAGTGGTTTTAGCAAAAATTCACCCCTCCACTTT.

Ten or more counts support this clonotype. The chain links TRBV7-9 to TRBJ2-1; 7 bases are shared with TRBD1. There are 17 residues in the CDR3. The germline CDR1 and CDR2 sequences are SEHNR and FQNEAQ (reference sequence). V lost 5 bases, J lost 0 bases, and 10 bases stayed unmatched. The CDR3 loop reads CASSQGVGYSSYNEQFF. The CDR3 DNA sequence: TGTGCCAGCAGCCAGGGGGTCGGTTACAGCTCCTACAATGAGCAGTTCTTC.

This rearrangement joins TRBV20-1 to TRBJ1-2; D call uncertain. Germline loops: CDR1 DFQATT, CDR2 SNEGSKA (reference sequence). The CDR3 has 13 residues. Trimming shortened V by 5 bases and J by 0 bases, and 10 bases separated the two germline ends. CDR3: CSARRGANYGYTF. In DNA form, the CDR3 reads TGCAGTGCTCGAAGAGGAGCTAACTATGGCTACACCTTC.

V and J are TRBV20-1 and TRBJ2-7; no clear D gene. The ends were cut back, 1 base at V and 2 bases at J, with 6 bases in the middle. The CDR3 is 12 amino acids. In germline, CDR1 is DFQATT, CDR2 SNEGSKA (reference sequence). DNA for the CDR3: TGCAGTGCTAGAGCGGGCCCCTACGAGCAGTACTTC. Protein: CSARAGPYEQYF.

V and J are TRBV20-1 and TRBJ2-3; D possibly corresponds to TRBD2 (6 bases). This CDR3 contains 16 residues. V was clipped by 0 bases and J by 6 bases, with 19 bases between them. Looked up from germline, CDR1 is DFQATT and CDR2 is SNEGSKA (reference sequence). This chain's CDR3 is CSARDPTGSAGDTQYF. The CDR3 coding sequence is TGCAGTGCTAGAGATCCCACCGGGAGTGCAGGTGATACGCAGTATTTT.

The chain couples TRBV9 to TRBJ2-1; D gene unclear. Germline V gene sequence: CDR1 SGDLS, CDR2 YYNGEE. V was cut by 2 bases and J by 0 bases, with 6 bases left in between. This CDR3 comprises 14 residues. The CDR3 coding sequence is TGTGCCAGCAGCGTTCAGACCTCCTACAATGAGCAGTTCTTC. Encoded protein: CASSVQTSYNEQFF.

In this sample, this clonotype turned up many times. V gene TRBV4-2 combines with J gene TRBJ2-7, with a possible D match to TRBD2 (6 bases). CDR1 is LGHNA, CDR2 YNFKEQ, per germline. The germline V and J ends were trimmed by 2 bases and 1 base, with 15 bases remaining between them. The CDR3 runs to 16 residues. CDR3 sequence: CASSQQMGLSSYEQYF. As DNA, the CDR3 is TGTGCCAGCAGCCAACAAATGGGACTCTCGTCCTACGAGCAGTACTTC.

V is TRBV10-3 and J is TRBJ1-6, with D possibly matching TRBD1 (5 bases). The V end lost 6 bases, the J end lost 5 bases, and 17 bases lay between the germline ends. The CDR3 spans 16 residues. The germline V gene has CDR1 ENHRY and CDR2 SYGVKD. The CDR3 loop is CAIRDSDGRDNSPLHF. Here the CDR3 DNA reads TGTGCCATCAGAGACTCCGACGGCAGGGATAATTCACCCCTCCACTTT.

This clonotype appeared a few times. The chain links TRBV29-1 to TRBJ2-7, with 8 bases that match TRBD1. With V trimmed by 4 bases and J by 3 bases, 5 bases remained unmatched. CDR3 length: 13 amino acids. Looked up from germline, CDR1 is SQVTM and CDR2 is ANQGSEA. This chain's CDR3 is CSVGQGQVYEQYF. CDR3 DNA sequence: TGCAGCGTTGGACAGGGACAGGTCTACGAGCAGTACTTC.

The chain links TRBV5-1 to TRBJ2-4; D unclear. V dropped 4 bases and J dropped 5 bases, with 13 bases sitting between them. This CDR3 spans 14 amino acids. In germline, CDR1 is SGHRS, CDR2 YFSETQ. CDR3 DNA: TGCGCCAGCAGCACGGATGGACGGCAAAACATTCAGTACTTC. Residues: CASSTDGRQNIQYF.

The chain carries TRBV20-1 and TRBJ2-7, with TRBD1 identical over 8 bases. The CDR3 covers 15 residues. Germline V gene sequence: CDR1 DFQATT, CDR2 SNEGSKA (reference sequence). With V trimmed by 0 bases and J by 6 bases, 10 bases remained unmatched. CDR3 DNA: TGCAGTGCTAGAGATCCGAGAGACAGGGGAGGCGAGCAGTACTTC. Residues: CSARDPRDRGGEQYF.

The chain uses TRBV9 and TRBJ2-3; 9 bases are a match to TRBD2. The germline V gene encodes CDR1 SGDLS and CDR2 YYNGEE. The CDR3 contains 16 residues. Trimming at V came to 2 bases and at J to 2 bases, leaving 6 bases not matched to a gene. The CDR3 coding sequence is TGTGCCAGCAGCGTTATAGCGGGGGTGGCCACAGATACGCAGTATTTT. Translated: CASSVIAGVATDTQYF.

This clonotype was seen at least ten times. The chain uses TRBV5-5 and TRBJ2-7, with TRBD1 matching over 7 bases. With V trimmed by 0 bases and J by 2 bases, 5 bases remained unmatched. Germline V gene lookup returns CDR1 SGHKS and CDR2 YYEKEE (reference sequence). This CDR3 region has 15 residues. For the CDR3, the DNA is TGTGCCAGCAGCTTGGGCGGTCAGGGGGCCTACGAGCAGTACTTC. This encodes CASSLGGQGAYEQYF.

The rearrangement links TRBV12-3 or TRBV12-4 to TRBJ1-3; no definite D call. CDR3 length: 13 residues. Trimming cost V 8 bases and J 1 base, with 9 bases left between them. The CDR3 region is CASDAGSGNTIYF. The CDR3 bases are TGTGCCAGCGATGCGGGGTCTGGAAACACCATATATTTT.

The rearrangement joins TRBV19 to TRBJ1-2; 9 nucleotides match TRBD1. The CDR3 sequence is 16 residues long. Trimming took 7 bases from V and 4 from J; bases not matched to a gene: 13. Germline lookup yields CDR1 LNHDA and CDR2 SQIVND (reference sequence). The CDR3 DNA reads as TGTGCCAGTAAAGAAAGGGGGACAGGGAAGCTCTATGGCTACACCTTC. Its protein product is CASKERGTGKLYGYTF.

This rearrangement joins TRBV20-1 to TRBJ1-1; weak D call: TRBD1 (6 bases). CDR1 and CDR2 from the germline V gene are DFQATT and SNEGSKA (reference sequence). The germline V and J ends were trimmed by 6 bases and 2 bases, with 10 bases remaining between them. The CDR3 contains 12 residues. CDR3 region: CSAVGQNTEAFF. In nucleotides, the CDR3 is TGCAGTGCCGTGGGACAAAACACTGAAGCTTTCTTT.

In this sample, this clonotype turned up many times. This chain uses TRBV19 with TRBJ1-5; no clear D. The germline V gene has CDR1 LNHDA and CDR2 SQIVND (reference sequence). The CDR3 has 13 residues. Deletions cut 6 bases from V and 7 bases from J, with 13 bases between. CDR3 sequence: CASRREGPQPQHF. In DNA, the CDR3 is TGTGCCAGTAGGAGGGAGGGCCCCCAGCCCCAGCATTTT.

This clonotype was observed at least ten times. This chain connects TRBV9 to TRBJ2-3; TRBD1 or TRBD2 may be the D gene (5 bases each). Germline V CDR1 and CDR2: SGDLS, YYNGEE. The CDR3 totals 17 residues. Trimming removed 0 bases from V and 0 bases from J, with 14 bases in between. CDR3 coding DNA: TGTGCCAGCAGCGTAGCGGGGACCCGTAGTAGCACAGATACGCAGTATTTT. Residues: CASSVAGTRSSTDTQYF.

V and J are TRBV30 and TRBJ1-1; 7 nucleotides line up with TRBD1. Trimming cost V 5 bases and J 5 bases; bases outside gene matches: 8. The CDR3 runs 13 residues. The V gene's germline CDR1 is GTSNPN and CDR2 SVGIG (reference sequence). The CDR3 bases are TGTGCCTGGGCCACAGGGGTATGGACTGAAGCTTTCTTT. Protein sequence: CAWATGVWTEAFF.

In DNA, the CDR3 is TGTGCCAGCAGCAGACTAGCGGAACAAGAGACCCAGTACTTC. This gives the protein CASSRLAEQETQYF. The chain links TRBV7-9 to TRBJ2-5, with TRBD2 identical over 9 bases. Per germline, CDR1 SEHNR and CDR2 FQNEAQ (reference sequence). The J segment lost 2 bases and the V segment lost 5 bases, leaving 3 bases of the junction unmatched. The length of the CDR3 is 14 residues.

This clonotype has a count of ten or more. The chain recombines TRBV6-5 with TRBJ1-6; possibly TRBD1 for D (5 bases). Germline CDR1 and CDR2: MNHEY and SVGAGI. This CDR3 is 13 amino acids long. V lost 0 bases, J lost 14 bases, and 11 bases lay in between. CDR3 DNA sequence: TGTGCCAGCAGTTACTCGGGGGACCGGGCCCTCCACTTT. Translation: CASSYSGDRALHF.